One sample yielded the 9 T cell receptor beta chains listed below, sequenced in a study of a mutant IDH1 vaccine in newly diagnosed glioma. Time point in this sample: week 47, end of study. Mutant IDH1 20-mer peptide, at 300 ug, made up each vaccine dose, with topical imiquimod. Using immunoSEQ multiplex PCR, the repertoire was profiled, and TCRdb retains in-frame clones only, with some absent. The sample contains about 24,000 clones, 84% of which appear only once. Their antigen targets remain unknown. Sequencing used PBMCs, obtained from a glioma patient whose treatment included an IDH1 peptide vaccine. The receptors shown here come from a man aged 40-55 years with glioma.

The chain is built from TRBV5-1 and TRBJ1-6; D remains unclear. This CDR3 comprises 17 residues. The V gene's germline CDR1 is SGHRS and CDR2 YFSETQ. Between the trimmed V and J ends, which lost 4 bases and 9 bases, there was a span of 23 bases. In nucleotides, the CDR3 is TGCGCCAGCAGCCAAATCTCTCACCTTGCCCTGGGTTCACCCCTCCACTTT. Residues: CASSQISHLALGSPLHF.

This clone was counted a few times. The V call is TRBV4-2, the J call TRBJ2-4; TRBD2 agrees at 7 bases. The CDR3 covers 17 residues. The J segment lost 2 bases and the V segment lost 3 bases, leaving 10 bases of the junction unmatched. The germline gives CDR1 LGHNA, CDR2 YNFKEQ. CDR3 nucleotides: TGTGCCAGCAGCCAGGATGCGACAGCGGGAACCAAAAACATTCAGTACTTC. As protein: CASSQDATAGTKNIQYF.

The chain is built from TRBV9 and TRBJ2-7; D is perhaps TRBD2 (5 bases). The CDR3 has 15 amino acids. The ends were cut back, 0 bases at V and 2 bases at J, with 12 bases in the middle. Per the germline V gene, CDR1 is SGDLS and CDR2 is YYNGEE. CDR3 residues: CASSVGSGSAYEQYF. The CDR3 nucleotides are TGTGCCAGCAGCGTAGGTTCTGGGAGCGCCTACGAGCAGTACTTC.

The genes are TRBV10-3 and TRBJ2-1, with D perhaps being TRBD1 or TRBD2 (5 bases each). The CDR3 has 15 residues. Deletions cut 6 bases from V and 6 bases from J, with 18 bases between. Germline values: CDR1 ENHRY, CDR2 SYGVKD. The CDR3 DNA follows: TGTGCCATCAGAGCCGGGACCCACGAGGGCAATGAGCAGTTCTTC. This translates into CAIRAGTHEGNEQFF.

This clone was detected once. The J gene is TRBJ1-2, the V gene TRBV18, with TRBD1 matching over 8 bases. Germline V CDR1 and CDR2: KGHSH, LQKENI. The CDR3 covers 15 residues. V shed 4 bases and J 3 bases; nucleotides not matched to a gene: 7. The CDR3 reads CASSRSDRVDYGYTF. DNA for the CDR3: TGTGCCAGCTCACGGTCGGACAGGGTCGACTATGGCTACACCTTC.

J is TRBJ1-2 and V is TRBV11-2, with D unresolved. Germline V gives CDR1 SGHAT, CDR2 FQNNGV. There are 14 residues in the CDR3. Trimming took off 0 bases at V and 4 bases at J, with 9 bases between the two ends. DNA of the CDR3: TGTGCCAGCAGCTTAGAGCCTGCGGGCTATGGCTACACCTTC. Translation gives CASSLEPAGYGYTF.

The chain employs TRBV2 and TRBJ2-1; 11 positions agree with TRBD2. J was trimmed by 3 bases and V by 5 bases; bases with no gene match: 3. The CDR3 runs to 15 residues. Germline V CDR1 and CDR2: SNHLY, FYNNEI. The CDR3 nucleotides are TGTGCCAGCAGTACCGGGACTAGCGGCTACAATGAGCAGTTCTTC. Translated, it gives CASSTGTSGYNEQFF. Variable domain in full (rest from reference TRBV2 and TRBJ2-1): EPEVTQTPSHQVTQMGQEVILRCVPISNHLYFYWYRQILGQKVEFLVSFYNNEISEKSEIFDDQFSVERPDGSNFTLKIRSTKLEDSAMYFCASSTGTSGYNEQFFGPGTRLTVL.

This clone was found a few times. The V gene is TRBV4-1, the J gene TRBJ1-5, with D tentatively TRBD1 (5 bases). Germline V gives CDR1 MGHRA, CDR2 YSYEKL. This CDR3 has 17 amino acids. V lost 0 bases to trimming and J lost 6 bases, with 18 bases between them. CDR3 DNA sequence: TGCGCCAGCAGCCAAGATAGCGTCGGCGGGACGGGTCAGCCCCAGCATTTT. This translates into CASSQDSVGGTGQPQHF.

The rearrangement uses TRBV28 and TRBJ1-2; 9 positions agree with TRBD1. Germline V gene sequence: CDR1 MDHEN, CDR2 SYDVKM. V lost 5 bases and J lost 8; bases outside the gene matches: 18. This CDR3 spans 17 amino acids. In DNA, the CDR3 is TGTGCCAGCAGTGACTCTACCGGGACAGGGATAGATAGCGGCTACACCTTC. The encoded protein is CASSDSTGTGIDSGYTF.